This T cell receptor (beta chain) is drawn from a study of shared clonotypes between healthy human individuals. The CDR3 contains 13 residues. V gave up 6 bases and J gave up 3 bases; unmatched junction bases: 5. The germline gives CDR1 ENHRY, CDR2 SYGVKD. Data came from immunoSEQ multiplex PCR; TCRdb stores just in-frame clones and leaves some out. The data hold about 1,800,000 clones, with about 94% observed a single time. CD45RO negativity and positive selection for CCR7 defined naive CD8 cells, a population that excluded terminally differentiated effector memory CD45RA+ cells. In its sample, this clone was seen once.

Sequencing used naive CD8+ T cells sorted from blood. The TCR sequence derives from a man aged 18 to 35 in good health. The chain combines TRBV10-3 with TRBJ2-7, with TRBD1 matching 7 bases. DNA of the CDR3: TGTGCCATCAGGTCGCAGGGGGACTACGAGCAGTACTTC. Amino acids: CAIRSQGDYEQYF.